These 8 T cell receptor beta chains were all obtained from the same sample, sequenced in a study of molecular identifiers for immune sequencing clone quantification. TCRdb used MiXCR to reprocess the PCR reads, holding one entry per CDR3 protein. The sample has 400,000 to 600,000 distinct CDR3 sequences, about 25% seen once. The sequenced material came from naive CD8+ T cells from blood, with Jurkat cell RNA spiked in. Subset meaning: FACS-sorted CD8+CD4-CCR7+CD45RA+ naive T cells. Every receptor here comes from a human donor in good health. Some libraries in this study had Jurkat cell RNA spiked in.

The CDR3 loop reads CASTKKGGPSYEQYF. The CDR3 nucleotides are TGTGCCAGCACCAAAAAAGGGGGTCCTAGCTACGAGCAGTACTTC. This chain uses TRBV12-3 or TRBV12-4 with TRBJ2-7; weak D call: TRBD1 (6 bases). This CDR3 has 15 amino acids. The V gene lost 7 bases and the J gene lost 3 bases, with 19 bases spanning the gap.

This clonotype turned up a few times. A much larger clone differs by one base, so this may be a read error. The chain couples TRBV7-2 to TRBJ2-3; D is ambiguous. The CDR3 totals 16 residues. Germline V CDR1 and CDR2: SGHTA, FQGNSA. The germline V and J ends were trimmed by 1 base and 1 base, with 12 bases remaining between them. CDR3 loop: CASSLVSEIGTDTQYF. The CDR3 region has the DNA TGTGCCAGCAGCTTAGTCAGCGAGATAGGCACAGATACGCAGTATTTT.

This clonotype came up a few times. The chain links TRBV6-2 or TRBV6-3 to TRBJ2-2, with D possibly TRBD1 on 5 matching bases. Germline CDR1 MNHEY, CDR2 SVGEGT. The ends were cut back, 9 bases at V and 5 bases at J, with 19 bases in the middle. The CDR3 runs 15 residues. CDR3 bases: TGTGCCAGTAGAGATGTCAGGGATTGGACCGGGGAGCTGTTTTTT. This encodes CASRDVRDWTGELFF.

This clonotype was found many times. V is TRBV25-1 and J is TRBJ2-5; no firm D call. Germline V gene sequence: CDR1 MGHDK, CDR2 SYGVNS. The CDR3 sequence is 13 residues long. The ends were cut back, 5 bases at V and 0 bases at J, with 7 bases in the middle. The CDR3 DNA is TGTGCCAGCAGTACTCAAAACCAAGAGACCCAGTACTTC. Amino acid sequence: CASSTQNQETQYF.

The chain has TRBV5-6 and TRBJ2-2, with 9 positions matching TRBD2. The CDR3 is 17 amino acids. Germline V gives CDR1 SGHDT, CDR2 YYEEEE. V lost 0 bases, J lost 3 bases, and 6 bases stayed unmatched. The CDR3, as DNA: TGTGCCAGCAGCTTGGGTGCGGGGGGGCCCTACACCGGGGAGCTGTTTTTT. Translated: CASSLGAGGPYTGELFF.

The table lists this clonotype with a few counts. The chain links TRBV7-9 to TRBJ1-5, with D perhaps TRBD1 (6 bases). The germline V and J ends were trimmed by 4 bases and 5 bases, with 18 bases remaining between them. CDR1 is SEHNR and CDR2 is FQNEAQ in the germline V gene (reference sequence). The CDR3 is 16 residues long. CDR3 region: CASSSVGGKAHQPQHF. The CDR3 DNA reads TGTGCCAGCAGCTCCGTTGGGGGCAAGGCCCATCAGCCCCAGCATTTT.

In its sample, this clonotype was seen a few times. CDR3 sequence reads: CASSYGTVNPGANVLTF. The DNA for the CDR3 is TGTGCCAGCAGTTACGGGACAGTAAACCCTGGGGCCAACGTCCTGACTTTC. V usage is TRBV6-2 or TRBV6-3 and J usage is TRBJ2-6; 7 positions agree with TRBD1. This CDR3 has 17 residues. J gave up 2 bases and V 2 bases, and 6 bases lay outside the gene matches. CDR1 is MNHEY and CDR2 is SVGEGT in the germline V gene.

This clonotype appeared once. This may be a read error: a much more frequent sequence differs by one nucleotide. The V and J genes are TRBV24-1 and TRBJ2-3; D tentatively fits TRBD1 or TRBD2 (5 bases each). The germline gives CDR1 KGHDR, CDR2 SFDVKD. V lost 7 bases and J 8 bases, leaving 12 bases between the germline ends. This CDR3 has 12 residues. The CDR3, as DNA: TGTGCCACCAGCTCCGGGGCAGGTACGCAGTATTTT. It translates to CATSSGAGTQYF.